This entry lists 3 T cell receptor beta chains sequenced from one sample in a study. MiXCR, run by TCRdb on the 5' RACE reads, gives a single entry per CDR3 protein. The table lists some 62,000 distinct CDR3 sequences, around 30% of them singletons. Sequenced input: tumor-infiltrating naive CD4+ T cells sorted from the breast tumor. Noted subset: naive CD4+ T cells, CD4+CD45RA+CD25-. These receptors were obtained from a female donor with breast cancer.

This clonotype was counted a few times. This chain connects TRBV5-1 to TRBJ1-1, with unresolved D. Germline-derived CDR1 and CDR2 are SGHRS and YFSETQ. CDR3 length: 14 amino acids. V was trimmed by 3 bases and J by 0 bases, leaving 9 bases between them. The DNA for the CDR3 is TGCGCCAGCAGCTCAACAACCATGAACACTGAAGCTTTCTTT. The encoded protein is CASSSTTMNTEAFF.

This clonotype was observed a single time. The V gene is TRBV10-3, the J gene TRBJ1-2; 9 bases map to TRBD1. The CDR3 sequence is 17 residues long. The trim removed 0 bases at V and 3 bases at J, leaving 8 bases unmatched. Germline V lookup: CDR1 ENHRY, CDR2 SYGVKD. As DNA, the CDR3 is TGTGCCATCAGTGAGTCGTTCGGACAGGGGAAAGACTATGGCTACACCTTC. This codes for CAISESFGQGKDYGYTF.

The V and J genes are TRBV5-1 and TRBJ2-5, with D perhaps TRBD1 or TRBD2 (5 bases each). With 0 bases removed from V and 4 bases from J, the gap between germline ends came to 19 bases. The CDR3 runs to 17 residues. The germline CDR1 and CDR2 sequences are SGHRS and YFSETQ. CDR3 sequence (DNA): TGCGCCAGCAGCTTGGGAACTCCGTCCGGGGCAAGAGAGACCCAGTACTTC. Translating it yields CASSLGTPSGARETQYF.